The 23 T cell receptor beta chains in this list originate from one sample, sequenced in a study of identical twins. TCRdb re-called the 5' RACE reads through MiXCR, storing one row per CDR3 protein. In the table there are 1.5 million to 2 million distinct CDR3 sequences, about 31% of which are singletons. Sequencing input: cord blood. The receptors were gathered from a newborn girl in good health.

This clonotype was seen a handful of times. The CDR3, as DNA: TGCAGTGCTGGCCGGGACAGGGTATACACAGATACGCAGTATTTT. Protein: CSAGRDRVYTDTQYF. The J gene is TRBJ2-3, the V gene TRBV20-1, with 9 bases fitting TRBD1. The CDR3 runs 15 residues. CDR1 and CDR2 from the germline V gene are DFQATT and SNEGSKA (reference sequence). V lost 5 bases to trimming and J lost 2 bases; unmatched junction nucleotides: 8.

This clonotype turned up a few times. The CDR3 DNA follows: TGCAGTGCTAGAGATTTTCGCGCCCCTGAAGCAGATACGCAGTATTTT. Residues: CSARDFRAPEADTQYF. The chain carries TRBV20-1 and TRBJ2-3, with D unclear. Germline CDR1 reads DFQATT; CDR2 reads SNEGSKA (reference sequence). V was clipped by 0 bases and J by 4 bases, with 17 bases between them. There are 16 residues in the CDR3.

The chain employs TRBV3-1 and TRBJ1-1; no clear D gene. Between the trimmed V and J ends, which lost 4 bases and 4 bases, there was a span of 19 bases. This CDR3 spans 16 amino acids. CDR1 is LGHDT, CDR2 YNNKEL, per germline (reference sequence). The CDR3 spells CASSPDPRRFPTEAFF. The DNA of the CDR3 is TGTGCCAGCAGCCCCGACCCCAGACGTTTTCCCACTGAAGCTTTCTTT. Together with reference TRBV3-1 and TRBJ1-1, the CDR3 gives the full variable domain: DTAVSQTPKYLVTQMGNDKSIKCEQNLGHDTMYWYKQDSKKFLKIMFSYNNKELIINETVPNRFSPKSPDKAHLNLHINSLELGDSAVYFCASSPDPRRFPTEAFFGQGTRLTVV.

With respect to this clonotype: A read error may account for a junction end that differs from germline. J is TRBJ2-1 and V is TRBV2; possibly TRBD1 for D (5 bases). The CDR3 runs 12 residues. Germline V CDR1 and CDR2: SNHLY, FYNNEI. The CDR3 reads CASTVGKTERFF. The DNA of the CDR3 is TGTGCCAGCACGGTTGGGAAGACAGAGCGGTTCTTC.

The rearrangement uses TRBV14 and TRBJ1-4; TRBD1 agrees at 7 bases. After removal of 1 base from V and 8 bases from J, the junction contained 7 bases not matched to a gene. Looked up from germline, CDR1 is SGHDN and CDR2 is FVKESK. This CDR3 region has 15 residues. The CDR3 sequence is CASSQGGGRAEKLFF. CDR3 bases: TGTGCCAGCAGCCAAGGAGGGGGCAGGGCCGAAAAACTGTTTTTT.

This clonotype was seen a few times. The chain joins TRBV13 to TRBJ1-1; possible D gene TRBD1, 6 bases. The germline CDR1 and CDR2 sequences are PRHDT and FYEKMQ (reference sequence). V was clipped by 0 bases and J by 4 bases, with 15 bases between them. The CDR3 runs to 16 residues. CDR3 in amino acids: CASSLGSGAVGTEAFF. In nucleotides, the CDR3 is TGTGCCAGCAGCTTAGGCTCGGGGGCCGTGGGCACTGAAGCTTTCTTT.

This clonotype was counted many times. This rearrangement joins TRBV6-2 or TRBV6-3 to TRBJ1-6; no definite D call. V dropped 6 bases and J dropped 9 bases, with 12 bases sitting between them. Germline loops: CDR1 MNHEY, CDR2 SVGEGT. This CDR3 region has 13 residues. This CDR3 reads CASSERGLSPLHF. CDR3 nucleotide sequence: TGTGCCAGCAGCGAACGAGGGCTTTCACCCCTCCACTTT.

The chain's CDR3 is CASSQETTVSYNEQFF. CDR3 nucleotides: TGCGCCAGCAGCCAAGAAACGACAGTCTCCTACAATGAGCAGTTCTTC. The chain recombines TRBV4-1 with TRBJ2-1, with D maybe TRBD1 (5 bases). The CDR3 covers 16 residues. Germline assignment: CDR1 MGHRA and CDR2 YSYEKL. The V end was cut by 0 bases, the J end by 0 bases, with 9 bases between.

This rearrangement joins TRBV12-3 or TRBV12-4 to TRBJ1-5; no definite D call. The DNA end lines up better with TRBJ2-3; the J call may be wrong. The CDR3 has 13 amino acids. The CDR3 loop is CASSPQPNQPQYF. CDR3 sequence (DNA): TGTGCCAGCAGCCCTCAGCCTAATCAGCCCCAGTATTTT.

V and J are TRBV20-1 and TRBJ2-7, with 7 positions matching TRBD1. Germline V gene sequence: CDR1 DFQATT, CDR2 SNEGSKA (reference sequence). J gave up 0 bases and V 4 bases, and 9 bases lay outside the gene matches. This CDR3 contains 15 residues. CDR3 DNA: TGCAGTGCTAACTTCCCCGGGACAGCCTCCTACGAGCAGTACTTC. It specifies CSANFPGTASYEQYF.

J is TRBJ2-7 and V is TRBV4-2; TRBD1 aligns across 9 bases. Germline lookup yields CDR1 LGHNA and CDR2 YNFKEQ. The CDR3 contains 19 residues. Losses at the gene ends were 1 base for V and 4 bases for J; bases not matched to a gene: 17. For the CDR3, the DNA is TGTGCCAGCAGCCAAGCGTTTAGATTACGGGGACAGGGAAGGTACGAGCAGTACTTC. Translation gives CASSQAFRLRGQGRYEQYF.

The chain joins TRBV4-1 to TRBJ2-3, with D perhaps matching TRBD2 (5 bases). The CDR3 totals 16 residues. Germline CDR1 and CDR2: MGHRA and YSYEKL. The ends were cut back, 1 base at V and 5 bases at J, with 16 bases in the middle. CDR3 nucleotides: TGCGCCAGCAGCCAAGGAGGCAGAGGGAGTAGAGATACGCAGTATTTT. The encoded protein is CASSQGGRGSRDTQYF.

This sequence joins TRBV28 and TRBJ2-1; D is perhaps TRBD2 (6 bases). Trimming removed 4 bases at V and 6 bases at J, with 16 bases between. The CDR3 runs to 15 residues. CDR1 MDHEN and CDR2 SYDVKM come from the germline V gene. The CDR3 spells CASSSAGSGRNEQFF. The CDR3 region has the DNA TGTGCCAGCAGTTCTGCGGGTAGCGGTCGCAATGAGCAGTTCTTC.

This clonotype has just a few counts. The chain couples TRBV28 to TRBJ2-3; D gene uncertain. The CDR3 spans 14 residues. Germline V gene data show CDR1 as MDHEN and CDR2 as SYDVKM. Trimming shortened V by 6 bases and J by 4 bases, and 14 bases separated the two germline ends. The CDR3 is CASRPILSSDTQYF. In nucleotides, the CDR3 is TGTGCCAGCAGGCCCATATTGAGTTCAGATACGCAGTATTTT.

This clonotype was seen a handful of times. This chain joins TRBV4-2 and TRBJ2-1; D gene ambiguous. The germline V and J ends were trimmed by 1 base and 4 bases, with 11 bases remaining between them. CDR1 LGHNA and CDR2 YNFKEQ come from the germline V gene. The CDR3 extends over 15 amino acids. CDR3 protein: CASSQATLRYNEQFF. Written as DNA, the CDR3 is TGTGCCAGCAGCCAAGCAACGCTCAGGTACAATGAGCAGTTCTTC.

This clonotype was picked up a small number of times. The chain couples TRBV15 to TRBJ1-2, with a weak D call TRBD1 (6 bases). Germline lookup yields CDR1 LNHNV and CDR2 YYDKDF (reference sequence). The CDR3 contains 17 residues. V was trimmed by 0 bases and J by 0 bases, leaving 14 bases between them. CDR3 sequence: CATSRDLEEGANYGYTF. CDR3 DNA sequence: TGTGCCACCAGCAGAGATCTGGAAGAGGGGGCTAACTATGGCTACACCTTC.

This clonotype was found a few times. The junction departs from the called germline gene at one end, perhaps through a read error. The V and J genes are TRBV18 and TRBJ2-7, with D hard to call. This CDR3 is built from 12 residues. Germline-derived CDR1 and CDR2 are KGHSH and LQKENI. CDR3 protein: CASSPRTYERYF. The CDR3 nucleotides read TGTGCCAGCTCACCACGAACCTACGAGCGGTACTTC.

On this clonotype itself: The junction departs from germline at one end; a sequencing error may be responsible. V and J are TRBV25-1 and TRBJ1-1, with D possibly matching TRBD1 (6 bases). Germline V lookup: CDR1 MGHDK, CDR2 SYGVNS. The CDR3 has 13 amino acids. This CDR3 reads CACSELGDTEAFF. The CDR3 DNA is TGTGCCTGCAGTGAATTGGGGGACACCGAAGCTTTCTTT.

This clonotype showed up many times. This sequence joins TRBV29-1 and TRBJ2-7; D is perhaps TRBD1 (6 bases). This CDR3 contains 13 residues. V was cut by 0 bases and J by 1 base, with 7 bases left in between. Germline CDR1 SQVTM, CDR2 ANQGSEA. The CDR3 region has the DNA TGCAGCGTTGAAGATACAGGGTCCTACGAGCAGTACTTC. Its translation: CSVEDTGSYEQYF.

The V gene is TRBV27, the J gene TRBJ1-1, with 7 nucleotides matching TRBD1. Germline CDR1 is MNHEY and CDR2 is SMNVEV (reference sequence). The V gene end was trimmed by 5 bases and the J gene end by 3 bases; junction bases not matched to a gene: 6. This CDR3 spans 14 amino acids. CDR3 sequence reads: CASSIRGEDTEAFF. As DNA, the CDR3 is TGTGCCAGCAGTATCAGGGGGGAAGACACTGAAGCTTTCTTT.

The V call is TRBV2, the J call TRBJ2-7; a weak D match, TRBD2 (5 bases). Germline V gene lookup returns CDR1 SNHLY and CDR2 FYNNEI. The V end lost 3 bases, the J end lost 5 bases, and 14 bases lay between the germline ends. This CDR3 has 14 amino acids. Here the CDR3 reads CASSDPTGVNEQYF. The CDR3 nucleotides read TGTGCCAGCAGTGACCCTACCGGGGTAAACGAGCAGTACTTC. Based on the CDR3 plus reference TRBV2 and TRBJ2-7, the full variable domain is EPEVTQTPSHQVTQMGQEVILRCVPISNHLYFYWYRQILGQKVEFLVSFYNNEISEKSEIFDDQFSVERPDGSNFTLKIRSTKLEDSAMYFCASSDPTGVNEQYFGPGTRLTVT.

In the case of this clonotype: The conserved phenylalanine or tryptophan is not found at the CDR3 terminus, so this likely reflects a read error. The V and J genes are TRBV14 and TRBJ2-1, with D maybe TRBD2 (5 bases). The CDR3 is 14 amino acids. Trimming shortened V by 5 bases and J by 3 bases, and 11 bases separated the two germline ends. CDR1 and CDR2 (germline): SGHDN, FVKESK. CDR3 amino acids: CASSEYSVYNEQFV. In nucleotides, the CDR3 is TGTGCCAGCAGCGAATATAGCGTCTACAATGAGCAGTTCGTC.

This clonotype showed up just once. A much larger clone lies a single base off, so this may be a read error. The chain combines TRBV15 with TRBJ2-3; D perhaps matches TRBD2 (5 bases). The CDR3 runs 15 residues. Germline-derived CDR1 and CDR2 are LNHNV and YYDKDF (reference sequence). CDR3 nucleotides: TGTGCCACCGGCAGAGAGACGCTAGCCACAGATACGCAGTATTTT. It specifies CATGRETLATDTQYF.